This TCR beta chain was observed in a study of shared clonotypes between healthy human individuals (TCRdb year 2020). Regarding the complete study: Two women and three men aged 18 to 49 years were included in the cohort. For each donor, CD4 naive and CD4 memory were each run on three plates, CD8 naive on two plates, and CD8 memory on one plate. Blood TCR repertoires of four to six healthy adults were deeply sequenced to estimate repertoire size and the extent of clonotype sharing between individuals. To increase sequencing depth and limit assay-specific biases, different laboratories used diverse techniques to prepare libraries and sequence TCR repertoires. Leukapheresis yielded between about 0.85 and 9 billion PBMCs per donor. Overall results and qualifications from the work: Higher generation probabilities were observed for clonotypes shared by all four sorted-subset donors than for non-shared clonotypes. Naive subsets generally had larger estimated clonotype richness than memory subsets did. Sampling was restricted to blood, and TCR repertoires in tissue are likely to differ from TCR repertoires in blood. Sharing across a few donors was observed for roughly 5.4% of naive CD4, under 4% of naive CD8, roughly 2.3% of memory CD4, and about 0.39% of memory CD8 clonotypes. Rarefaction of sorted-subset datasets indicated incomplete sequencing despite the large sequencing depth. Pairwise subsampling led to the expectation that sequencing depth would affect the degree of clonotype sharing among donors. Because the study included only a small number of donors, the genetic and exposure-history diversity represented was limited.

As for this clone: The target of this receptor is not known. One base away there is no much larger clone; base qualities are not given.

Using the deep immunoSEQ assay, TCR CDR3 regions were amplified from genomic DNA by multiplex PCR. For each cell subset, the extracted genomic DNA was distributed evenly across all wells of several immunoSEQ 96-well plates, and each plate served as one replicate. For sorted subsets, each replicate PCR was loaded with roughly 200 ng genomic DNA, equivalent to 25,000 to 35,000 T cell genomes. The purified libraries were quantified using a Qubit 3.0 fluorometer, sized with a Bioanalyzer 2100, and then quantified again using the KAPA Library Quantification kit. Every immunoSEQ 96-well plate was sequenced on a dedicated single-read 150-cycle Illumina NextSeq 550 flow cell. From the authors' description of their analysis: Because only junctional sequences without quality scores were contained in the immunoSEQ output, filtering matching that applied to full-length reads could not be performed. Sequences were annotated with PyIR, a Python wrapper for IgBLAST v1.9, and V/J genes and CDR3 were assigned using IMGT germline references. Any read was removed if the V/J assignment was weak (E-value above 1e-6), the CDR3 was missing, or the read contained stop codons, out-of-frame junctions, or ambiguous translated residues. V3J clonotypes were defined as sequences sharing the same inferred V gene, J gene, and CDR3 amino acid sequence. To compute the percentage overlap between repertoires, the number of shared unique clonotypes was divided by the size of the smaller repertoire. Three approaches were used to assess repertoire richness: RTK rarefaction, the Chao1 estimator, and Recon v2.1 estimates of unobserved clonotypes. Generation probabilities for all TCRbeta clonotypes obtained by the gDNA method from a handful of donors were computed using OLGA. In TCRdb, the immuneACCESS table is reduced to in-frame sequences with V and J assigned. These tables do not hold every clone; where another copy was compared, an unresolved V gene accounts for under half, and the others remain unexplained. The V and J calls and clone size are taken from that table; D and trimming were inferred from the DNA. This sample comprises 1.5 million to 2.5 million clones, approximately 94% of them detected only once. The ten most abundant clones make up under 1.5% of the sample.

CDR1 and CDR2, looked up from the germline V gene, are SGHTA and FQGNSA. The V and J ends are trimmed by 1 base and 4 bases, leaving 13 bases between them. Including cysteine and phenylalanine, the CDR3 has 16 amino acids. Solely the CDR3 DNA is kept, with 48 bases framed from the first base. For the CD8 naive samples, CD45RO-negative cells were positively selected for CCR7, yielding a CD45RA+CCR7+ population from which TemRA cells were excluded. Donors were healthy HIV-negative adults with no recently reported acute infections or vaccinations. Every donor was a Caucasian adult living in Nashville, Tennessee, USA. Blood was collected by leukapheresis, and PBMCs were isolated by Ficoll-Histopaque density gradient centrifugation and then cryopreserved in liquid nitrogen vapor phase. Purity and quantity of every magnetically sorted T cell population were checked by analytical flow cytometry. Genomic DNA was isolated from every sorted fraction and measured by UV absorbance on a Nanodrop 2000c.

The clonotype was recovered from a man in his late teens or twenties in good health. The sample consisted of naive CD8+ T cells sorted from blood. Explained via the paper, the cell subset or site label denotes: CD45RA+CCR7+. The V and J genes are TRBV7-2 and TRBJ1-4; no D gene can be assigned with confidence. The CDR3 region has the sequence CASSLVGFPYNEKLFF. DNA sequence: TGTGCCAGCAGCTTAGTGGGGTTTCCCTATAATGAAAAACTGTTTTTT.